Sequencing of this T cell receptor (beta chain) was carried out in a study of cytomegalovirus exposure and HLA in healthy donors. Study-wide background: As released early, the data held 70 million to 100 million unique TCRs from HLA-typed donors. Overall study findings and caveats: Certain sequence variants were highly shared and formed a cluster, and this cluster was likely a sequencing artifact.

A remark on this clone: The antigen is not known.

Primers: 60 Vbeta forward and 13 Jbeta reverse. Using immunoSEQ multiplex PCR, the repertoire was profiled, and TCRdb retains in-frame clones only, with some absent. This sample's clone table lists around 100,000 clones. V shed 0 bases, J shed 0 bases, and the junction held 3 bases outside the gene matches. The CDR3 totals 15 residues. Germline V gives CDR1 SGDLS, CDR2 YYNGEE. This TCR came from a man aged 40-55 years in good health and CMV-seronegative. The V gene is TRBV9, the J gene TRBJ2-7, with 7 bases fitting TRBD2. The specimen sequenced was PBMCs. This CDR3 is CASSVAPGGSYEQYF. CDR3 nucleotides: TGTGCCAGCAGCGTAGCTCCGGGGGGCTCCTACGAGCAGTACTTC. Drawing the rest from reference TRBV9 and TRBJ2-7, the complete variable domain is DSGVTQTPKHLITATGQRVTLRCSPRSGDLSVYWYQQSLDQGLQFLIQYYNGEERAKGNILERFSAQQFPDLHSELNLSSLELGDSALYFCASSVAPGGSYEQYFGPGTRLTVT.